This T cell receptor beta chain was observed in a study of T cell changes during pregnancy in multiple sclerosis. Clones were sequenced by immunoSEQ multiplex PCR, and TCRdb holds only the in-frame ones, with some missing. Of around 69,000 clones listed, approximately 90% are singletons. The CDR3 has 14 amino acids. The source is a female donor with multiple sclerosis, enrolled in a pregnancy study. Specimen: peripheral blood, collected in the third trimester of pregnancy. This sequence joins TRBV21-1 and TRBJ2-7; the table's D call of TRBD2 was not tested on the DNA. TRBV21-1 is a known pseudogene. For the CDR3, the DNA is TGTGCCAGCAACGGAGGGGGGGGAAACTACGAGCAGTACTTC. Its protein is CASNGGGGNYEQYF.